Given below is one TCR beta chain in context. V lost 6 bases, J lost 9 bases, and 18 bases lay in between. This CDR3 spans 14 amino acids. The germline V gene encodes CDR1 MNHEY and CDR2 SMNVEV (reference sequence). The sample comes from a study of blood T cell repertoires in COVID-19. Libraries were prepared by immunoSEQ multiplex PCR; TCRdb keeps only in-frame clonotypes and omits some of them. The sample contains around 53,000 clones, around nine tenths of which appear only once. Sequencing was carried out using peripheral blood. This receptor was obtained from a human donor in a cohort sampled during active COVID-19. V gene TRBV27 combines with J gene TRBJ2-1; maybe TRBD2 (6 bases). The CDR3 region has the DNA TGTGCCAGCAGCTCCCGCCGGGGGTCCGGTGAGCAGTTCTTC. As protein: CASSSRRGSGEQFF.